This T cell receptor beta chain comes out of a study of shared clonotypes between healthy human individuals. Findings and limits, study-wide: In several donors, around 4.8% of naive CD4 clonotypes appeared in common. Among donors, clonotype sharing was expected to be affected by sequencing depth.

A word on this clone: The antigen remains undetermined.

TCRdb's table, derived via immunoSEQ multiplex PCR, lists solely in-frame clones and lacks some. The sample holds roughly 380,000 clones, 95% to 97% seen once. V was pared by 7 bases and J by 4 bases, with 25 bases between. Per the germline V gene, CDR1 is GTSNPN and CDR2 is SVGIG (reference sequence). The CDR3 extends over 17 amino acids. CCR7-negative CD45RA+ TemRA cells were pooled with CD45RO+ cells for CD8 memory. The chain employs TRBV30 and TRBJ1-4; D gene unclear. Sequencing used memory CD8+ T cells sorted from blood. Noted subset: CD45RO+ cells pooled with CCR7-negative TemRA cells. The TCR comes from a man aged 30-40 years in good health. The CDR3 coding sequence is TGTGCCTCCGGATACCCCAAGTTCAAGGGAAATAATGAAAAACTGTTTTTT. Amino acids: CASGYPKFKGNNEKLFF.